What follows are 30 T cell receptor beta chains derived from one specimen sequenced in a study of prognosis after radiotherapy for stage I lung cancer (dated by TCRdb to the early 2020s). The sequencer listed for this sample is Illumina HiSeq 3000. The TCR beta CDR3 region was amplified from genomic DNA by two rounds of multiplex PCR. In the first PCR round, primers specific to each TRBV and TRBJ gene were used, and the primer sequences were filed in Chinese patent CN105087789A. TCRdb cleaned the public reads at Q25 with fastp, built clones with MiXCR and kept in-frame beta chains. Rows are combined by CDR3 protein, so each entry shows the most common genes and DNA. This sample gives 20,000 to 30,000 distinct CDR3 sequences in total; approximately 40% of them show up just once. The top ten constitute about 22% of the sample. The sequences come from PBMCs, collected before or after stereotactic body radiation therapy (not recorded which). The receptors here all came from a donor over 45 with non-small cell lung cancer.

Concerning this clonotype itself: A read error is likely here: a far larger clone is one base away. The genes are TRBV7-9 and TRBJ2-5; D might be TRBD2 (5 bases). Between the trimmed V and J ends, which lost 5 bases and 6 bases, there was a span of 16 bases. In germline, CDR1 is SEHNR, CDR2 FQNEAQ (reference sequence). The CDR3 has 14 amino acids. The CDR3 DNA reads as TGTGCCAGCAGCCCCGGTGGCGGGTGTCAGACCCAGTACTTC. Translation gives CASSPGGGCQTQYF.

The CDR3 sequence is CASSPQKGDPLTDTQYF. The CDR3 DNA reads TGTGCCAGCAGCCCCCAAAAGGGGGACCCCCTCACAGATACGCAGTATTTT. The V call is TRBV2, the J call TRBJ2-3, with TRBD1 as a possible D gene (6 bases). The length of the CDR3 is 17 residues. Deletions cut 6 bases from V and 2 bases from J, with 21 bases between. Germline V lookup: CDR1 SNHLY, CDR2 FYNNEI.

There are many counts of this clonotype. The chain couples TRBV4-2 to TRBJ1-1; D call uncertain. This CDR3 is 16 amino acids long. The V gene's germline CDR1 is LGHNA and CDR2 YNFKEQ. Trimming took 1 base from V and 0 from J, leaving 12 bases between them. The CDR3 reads CASSQVAGSLNTEAFF. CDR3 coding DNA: TGTGCCAGCAGCCAAGTCGCGGGCAGTTTGAACACTGAAGCTTTCTTT.

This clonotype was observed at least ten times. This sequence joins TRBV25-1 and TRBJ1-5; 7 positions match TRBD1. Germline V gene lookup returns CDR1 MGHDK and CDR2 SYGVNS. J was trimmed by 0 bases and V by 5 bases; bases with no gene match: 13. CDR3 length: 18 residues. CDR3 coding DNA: TGTGCCAGCAGTACCCGACAGGGCCCTTGGCGTAGCAATCAGCCCCAGCATTTT. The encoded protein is CASSTRQGPWRSNQPQHF.

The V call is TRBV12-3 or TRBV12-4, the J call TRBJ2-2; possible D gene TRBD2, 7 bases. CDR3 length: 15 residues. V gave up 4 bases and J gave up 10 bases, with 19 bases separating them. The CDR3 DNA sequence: TGTGCCAGCAGTTGGGGGGGGCGCGGGATCGAGGAGCTGTTTTTT. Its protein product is CASSWGGRGIEELFF.

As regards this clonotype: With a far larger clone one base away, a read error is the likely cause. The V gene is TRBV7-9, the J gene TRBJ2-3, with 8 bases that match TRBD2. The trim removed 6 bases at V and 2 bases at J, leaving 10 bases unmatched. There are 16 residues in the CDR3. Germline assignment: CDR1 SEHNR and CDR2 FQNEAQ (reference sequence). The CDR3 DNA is TGTGCCAGCAGTTTCGGACTAGCCGAGATCACAGATACGCAGTATTTT. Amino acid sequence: CASSFGLAEITDTQYF.

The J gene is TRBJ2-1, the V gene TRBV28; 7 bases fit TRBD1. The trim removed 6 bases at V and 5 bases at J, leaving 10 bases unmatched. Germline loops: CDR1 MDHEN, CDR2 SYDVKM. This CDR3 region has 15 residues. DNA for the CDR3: TGTGCCAGCAGGGGACAGCTCTTAAGGGACAATGAGCAGTTCTTC. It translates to CASRGQLLRDNEQFF.

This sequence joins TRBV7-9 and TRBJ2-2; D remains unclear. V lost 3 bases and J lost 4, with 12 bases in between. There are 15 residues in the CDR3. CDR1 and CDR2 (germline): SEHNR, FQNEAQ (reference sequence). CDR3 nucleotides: TGTGCCAGCAGCTTTCAGTCTAGTAGCACCGGGGAGCTGTTTTTT. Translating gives CASSFQSSSTGELFF.

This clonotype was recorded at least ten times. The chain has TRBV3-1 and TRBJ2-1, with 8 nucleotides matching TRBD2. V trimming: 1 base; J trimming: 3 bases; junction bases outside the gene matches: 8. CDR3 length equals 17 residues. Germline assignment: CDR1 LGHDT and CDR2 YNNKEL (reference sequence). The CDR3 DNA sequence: TGTGCCAGCAGCCAAGGTAGTAGCGGGATCGACTACAATGAGCAGTTCTTC. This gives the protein CASSQGSSGIDYNEQFF.

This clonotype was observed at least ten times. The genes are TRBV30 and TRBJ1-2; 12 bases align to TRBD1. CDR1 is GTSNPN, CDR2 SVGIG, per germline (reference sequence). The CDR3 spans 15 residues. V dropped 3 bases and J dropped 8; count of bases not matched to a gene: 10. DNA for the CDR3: TGTGCCTGGAGGACCCCCGGGACAGGGGGCAAGGGCTACACCTTC. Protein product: CAWRTPGTGGKGYTF.

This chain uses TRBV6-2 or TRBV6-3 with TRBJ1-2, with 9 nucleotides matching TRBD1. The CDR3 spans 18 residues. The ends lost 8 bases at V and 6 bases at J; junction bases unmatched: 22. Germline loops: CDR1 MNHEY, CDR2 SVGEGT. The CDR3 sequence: CASWGSRDRDRAPNGYTF. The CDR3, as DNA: TGTGCCAGCTGGGGTAGTCGTGACCGGGACAGGGCCCCGAATGGCTACACCTTC.

CDR3 sequence reads: CSATNTENTEAFF. The CDR3 DNA follows: TGCAGTGCAACCAATACAGAGAACACTGAAGCTTTCTTT. This chain joins TRBV20-1 and TRBJ1-1; D remains unclear. Germline V gene sequence: CDR1 DFQATT, CDR2 SNEGSKA (reference sequence). The CDR3 runs 13 residues. Trimming cost V 6 bases and J 1 base, with 12 bases left between them.

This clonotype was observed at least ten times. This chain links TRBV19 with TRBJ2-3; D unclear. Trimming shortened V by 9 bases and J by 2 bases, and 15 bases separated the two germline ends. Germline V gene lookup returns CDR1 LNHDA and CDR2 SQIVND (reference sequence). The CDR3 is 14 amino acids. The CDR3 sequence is CASRVSRYTDTQYF. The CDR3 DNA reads TGTGCCAGCCGCGTTAGCCGTTACACAGATACGCAGTATTTT.

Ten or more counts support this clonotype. The CDR3 DNA reads TGTGCCAGCAGACTAGCGAGGTCGCTCTACGAGCAGTACTTC. Translating gives CASRLARSLYEQYF. This chain uses TRBV27 with TRBJ2-7, with 7 positions matching TRBD2. Per the germline V gene, CDR1 is MNHEY and CDR2 is SMNVEV (reference sequence). Trimming cost V 6 bases and J 3 bases; bases outside gene matches: 8. The CDR3 has 14 amino acids.

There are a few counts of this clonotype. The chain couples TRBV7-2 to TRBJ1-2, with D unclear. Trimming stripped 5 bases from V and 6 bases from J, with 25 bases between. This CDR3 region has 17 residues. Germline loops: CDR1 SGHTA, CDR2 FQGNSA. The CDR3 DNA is TGTGCCAGCAGCCCGGGCACGACTGGCTGGCACGTTCATGGCTACACCTTC. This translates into CASSPGTTGWHVHGYTF. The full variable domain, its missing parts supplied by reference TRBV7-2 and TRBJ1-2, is GAGVSQSPSNKVTEKGKDVELRCDPISGHTALYWYRQSLGQGLEFLIYFQGNSAPDKSGLPSDRFSAERTGGSVSTLTIQRTQQEDSAVYLCASSPGTTGWHVHGYTFGSGTRLTVV.

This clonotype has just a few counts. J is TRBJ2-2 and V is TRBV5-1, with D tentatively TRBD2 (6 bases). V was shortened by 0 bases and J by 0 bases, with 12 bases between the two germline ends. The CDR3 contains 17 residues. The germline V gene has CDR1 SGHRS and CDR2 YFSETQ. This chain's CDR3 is CASSLGAGQTNTGELFF. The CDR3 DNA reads TGCGCCAGCAGCTTGGGGGCGGGGCAGACGAACACCGGGGAGCTGTTTTTT.

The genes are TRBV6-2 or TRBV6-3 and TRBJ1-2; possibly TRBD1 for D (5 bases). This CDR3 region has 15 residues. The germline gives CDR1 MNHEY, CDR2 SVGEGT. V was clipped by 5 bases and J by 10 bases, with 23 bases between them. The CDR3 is CASSRATGTANYYTF. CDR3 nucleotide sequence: TGTGCCAGCAGTCGCGCCACCGGGACGGCCAACTACTACACCTTC.

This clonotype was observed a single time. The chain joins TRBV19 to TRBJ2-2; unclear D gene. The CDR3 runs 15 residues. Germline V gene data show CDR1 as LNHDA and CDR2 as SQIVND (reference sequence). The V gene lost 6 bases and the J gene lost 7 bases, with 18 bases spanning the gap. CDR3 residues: CASRNSRSNHGELFF. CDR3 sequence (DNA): TGTGCCAGTAGAAATTCTAGGAGTAATCACGGGGAGCTGTTTTTT.

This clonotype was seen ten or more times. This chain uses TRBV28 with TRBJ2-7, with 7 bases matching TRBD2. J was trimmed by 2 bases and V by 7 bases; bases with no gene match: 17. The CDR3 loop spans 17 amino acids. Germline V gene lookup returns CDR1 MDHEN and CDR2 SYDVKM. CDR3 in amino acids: CASTPRLGGGWPYEQYF. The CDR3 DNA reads TGTGCCAGCACACCCCGCTTGGGGGGGGGATGGCCCTACGAGCAGTACTTC.

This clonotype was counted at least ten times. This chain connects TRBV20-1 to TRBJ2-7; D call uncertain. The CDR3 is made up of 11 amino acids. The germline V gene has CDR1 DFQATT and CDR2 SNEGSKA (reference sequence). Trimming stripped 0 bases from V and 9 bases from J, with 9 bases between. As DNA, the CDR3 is TGCAGTGCTAGAGATGGGGAAGGGCAGTACTTC. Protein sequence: CSARDGEGQYF.

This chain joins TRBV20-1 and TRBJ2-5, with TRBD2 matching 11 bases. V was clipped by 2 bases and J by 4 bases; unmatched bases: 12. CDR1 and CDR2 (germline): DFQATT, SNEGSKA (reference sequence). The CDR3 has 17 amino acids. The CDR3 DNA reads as TGCAGTGCTAGACCTGGGGGTGGAACTAGCGGGGGAGAGACCCAGTACTTC. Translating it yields CSARPGGGTSGGETQYF.

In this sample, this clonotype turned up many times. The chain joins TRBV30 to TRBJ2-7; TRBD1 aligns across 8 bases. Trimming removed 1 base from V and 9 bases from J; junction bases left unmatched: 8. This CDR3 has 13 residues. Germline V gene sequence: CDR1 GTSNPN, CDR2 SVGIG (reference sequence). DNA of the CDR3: TGTGCCTGGAGTGCTCAACTCGACAGGGGGCAGTACTTC. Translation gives CAWSAQLDRGQYF.

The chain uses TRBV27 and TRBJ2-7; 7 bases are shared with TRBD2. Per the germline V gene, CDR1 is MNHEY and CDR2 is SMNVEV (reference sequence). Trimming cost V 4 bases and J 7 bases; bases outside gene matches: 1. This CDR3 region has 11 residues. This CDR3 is CASSWGGEQYF. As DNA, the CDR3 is TGTGCCAGCAGTTGGGGGGGAGAGCAGTACTTC.

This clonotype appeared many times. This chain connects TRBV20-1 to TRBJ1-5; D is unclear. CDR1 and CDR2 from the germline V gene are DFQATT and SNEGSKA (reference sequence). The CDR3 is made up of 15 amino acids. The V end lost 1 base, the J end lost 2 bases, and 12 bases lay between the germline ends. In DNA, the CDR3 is TGCAGTGCTAGAGTCTCGGGTCAGGGCAATCAGCCCCAGCATTTT. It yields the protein CSARVSGQGNQPQHF.

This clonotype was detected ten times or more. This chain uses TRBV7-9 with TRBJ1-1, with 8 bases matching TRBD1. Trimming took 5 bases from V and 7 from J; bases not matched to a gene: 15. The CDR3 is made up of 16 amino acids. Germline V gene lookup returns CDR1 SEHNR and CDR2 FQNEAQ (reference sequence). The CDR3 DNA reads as TGTGCCAGCAGCCAACCCCCGGACAGGGTTTGGGGTGAAGCTTTCTTT. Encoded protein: CASSQPPDRVWGEAFF. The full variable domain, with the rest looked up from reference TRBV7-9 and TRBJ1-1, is DTGVSQNPRHKITKRGQNVTFRCDPISEHNRLYWYRQTLGQGPEFLTYFQNEAQLEKSRLLSDRFSAERPKGSFSTLEIQRTEQGDSAMYLCASSQPPDRVWGEAFFGQGTRLTVV.

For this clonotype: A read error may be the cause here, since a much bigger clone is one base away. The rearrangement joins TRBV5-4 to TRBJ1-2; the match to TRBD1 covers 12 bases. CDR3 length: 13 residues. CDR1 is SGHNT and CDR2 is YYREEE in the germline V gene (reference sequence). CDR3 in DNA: TGTTCCAGCAGCCAAGGGACAGGGGGCGGCTACACCTTC. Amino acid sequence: CSSSQGTGGGYTF. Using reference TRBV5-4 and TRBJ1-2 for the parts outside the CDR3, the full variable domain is ETGVTQSPTHLIKTRGQQVTLRCSSQSGHNTVSWYQQALGQGPQFIFQYYREEENGRGNFPPRFSGLQFPNYSSELNVNALELDDSALYLCSSSQGTGGGYTFGSGTRLTVV.

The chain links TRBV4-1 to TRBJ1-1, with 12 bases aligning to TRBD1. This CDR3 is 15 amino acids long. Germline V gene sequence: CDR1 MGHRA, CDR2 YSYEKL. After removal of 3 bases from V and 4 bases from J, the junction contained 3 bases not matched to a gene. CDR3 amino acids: CASSQGQGAITEAFF. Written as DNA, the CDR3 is TGCGCCAGCAGCCAGGGACAGGGGGCGATCACTGAAGCTTTCTTT.

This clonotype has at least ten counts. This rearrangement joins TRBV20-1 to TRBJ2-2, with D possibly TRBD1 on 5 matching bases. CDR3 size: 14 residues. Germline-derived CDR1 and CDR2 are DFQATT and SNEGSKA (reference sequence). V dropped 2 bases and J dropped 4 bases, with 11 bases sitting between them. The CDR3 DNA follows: TGCAGTGCTAGATTCACAGGTTTCACCGGGGAGCTGTTTTTT. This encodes CSARFTGFTGELFF.

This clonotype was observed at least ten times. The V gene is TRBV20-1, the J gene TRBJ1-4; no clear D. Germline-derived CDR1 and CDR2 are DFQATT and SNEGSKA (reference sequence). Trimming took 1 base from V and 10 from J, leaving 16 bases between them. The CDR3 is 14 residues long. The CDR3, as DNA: TGCAGTGCTAGAGCCCCGGGAGGTCGAGGAAAACTGTTTTTT. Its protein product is CSARAPGGRGKLFF.

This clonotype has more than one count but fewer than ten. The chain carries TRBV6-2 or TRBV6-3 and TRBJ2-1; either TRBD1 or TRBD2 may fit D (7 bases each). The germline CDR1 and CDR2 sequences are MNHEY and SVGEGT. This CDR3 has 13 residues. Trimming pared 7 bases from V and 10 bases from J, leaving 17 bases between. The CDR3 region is CASTQGGASEQFF. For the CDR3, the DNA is TGTGCCAGCACTCAGGGGGGGGCTAGCGAGCAGTTCTTC.